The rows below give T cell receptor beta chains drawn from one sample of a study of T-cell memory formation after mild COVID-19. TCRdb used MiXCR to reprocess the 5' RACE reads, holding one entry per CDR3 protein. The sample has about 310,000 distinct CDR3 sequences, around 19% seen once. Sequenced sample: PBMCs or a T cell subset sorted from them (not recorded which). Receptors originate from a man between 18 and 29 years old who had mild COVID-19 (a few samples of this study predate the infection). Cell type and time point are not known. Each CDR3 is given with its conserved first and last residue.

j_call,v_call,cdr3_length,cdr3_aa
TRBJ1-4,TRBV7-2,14,CASSPTGVNEKLFF
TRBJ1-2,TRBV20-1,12,CSADRQDIGYTF
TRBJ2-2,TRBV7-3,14,CASSIGGGTGELFF
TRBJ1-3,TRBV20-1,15,CSASTPGTAGNTIYF
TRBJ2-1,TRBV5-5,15,CASSFGLAVPFGQFF
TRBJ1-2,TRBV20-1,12,CSARVQGNGYTF
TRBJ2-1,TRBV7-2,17,CASSLSVLAGGRDEQFF
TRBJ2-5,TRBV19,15,CASRMEGKYQETQYF
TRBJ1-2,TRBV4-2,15,CASSQDVQGLYGYTF
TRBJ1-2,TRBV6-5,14,CASSSDSLWRGYTF
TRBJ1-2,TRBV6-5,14,CASSYSWRNYGYTF
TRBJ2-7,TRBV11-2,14,CASSLRGSAGEQYF
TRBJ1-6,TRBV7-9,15,CASSPRTGGRSPLHF
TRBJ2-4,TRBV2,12,CASSDSLPPVYF